The following is a TCR beta chain sequence with its context. This sample is drawn from a study of siplizumab effects on memory and regulatory T cells. CDR3 size: 16 residues. Losses at the gene ends were 4 bases for V and 4 bases for J; bases not matched to a gene: 8. Germline values: CDR1 LGHNA, CDR2 YSLEER. Libraries were prepared by immunoSEQ multiplex PCR; TCRdb keeps only in-frame clonotypes and omits some of them. The data show about 26,000 clones, with 84% seen just once and about 22% held by the top ten. Sequencing used memory CD4+ T cells sorted from blood. This sequence was found in a human donor in good health. The chain recombines TRBV4-3 with TRBJ1-1; 11 bases agree with TRBD1. CDR3 sequence: CASSRGQGASSTEAFF. CDR3 sequence (DNA): TGCGCCAGCAGCCGCGGACAGGGGGCATCGAGCACTGAAGCTTTCTTT.